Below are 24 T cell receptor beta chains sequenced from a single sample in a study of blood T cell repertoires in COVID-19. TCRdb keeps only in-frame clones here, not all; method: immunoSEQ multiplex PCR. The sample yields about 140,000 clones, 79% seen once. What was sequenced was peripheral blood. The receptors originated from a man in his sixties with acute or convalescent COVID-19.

CDR3 bases: TGTGCCAGCAGCCAGAACAGGGGGCGAAAAGATACGCAGTATTTT. Its translation is CASSQNRGRKDTQYF. V and J are TRBV5-6 and TRBJ2-3, with 9 positions matching TRBD1. The CDR3 is made up of 15 amino acids. CDR1 is SGHDT, CDR2 YYEEEE, per germline. V gave up 4 bases and J gave up 5 bases; unmatched junction bases: 8.

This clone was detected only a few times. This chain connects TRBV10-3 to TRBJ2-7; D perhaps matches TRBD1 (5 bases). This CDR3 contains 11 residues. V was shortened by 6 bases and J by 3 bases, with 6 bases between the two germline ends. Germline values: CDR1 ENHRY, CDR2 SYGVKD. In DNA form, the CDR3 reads TGTGCCATCAGCCAGGGCTACGAGCAGTACTTC. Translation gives CAISQGYEQYF.

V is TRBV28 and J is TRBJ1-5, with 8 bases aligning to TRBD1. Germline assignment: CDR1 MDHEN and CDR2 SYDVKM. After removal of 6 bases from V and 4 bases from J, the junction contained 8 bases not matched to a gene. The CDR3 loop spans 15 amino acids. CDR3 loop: CASSPPTGVNQPQHF. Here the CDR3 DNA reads TGTGCCAGCAGCCCTCCGACAGGGGTAAATCAGCCCCAGCATTTT.

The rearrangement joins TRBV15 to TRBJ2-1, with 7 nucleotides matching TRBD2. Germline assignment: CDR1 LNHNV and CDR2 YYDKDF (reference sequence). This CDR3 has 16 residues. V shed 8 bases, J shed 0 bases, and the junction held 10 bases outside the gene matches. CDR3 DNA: TGTGCCACCGGCTCCCGCGGGGGTAGCTCCTACAATGAGCAGTTCTTC. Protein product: CATGSRGGSSYNEQFF.

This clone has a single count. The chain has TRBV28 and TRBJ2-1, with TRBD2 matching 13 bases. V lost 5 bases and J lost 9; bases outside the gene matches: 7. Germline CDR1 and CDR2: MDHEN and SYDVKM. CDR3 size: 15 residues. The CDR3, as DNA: TGTGCCAGCAGTCTAACTAGCGGGAGGGCCGGTGAGCAGTTCTTC. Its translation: CASSLTSGRAGEQFF.

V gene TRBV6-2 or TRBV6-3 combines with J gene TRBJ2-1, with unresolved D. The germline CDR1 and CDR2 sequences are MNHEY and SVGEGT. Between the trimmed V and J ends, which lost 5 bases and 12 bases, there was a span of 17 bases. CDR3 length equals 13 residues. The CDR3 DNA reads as TGTGCCAGCAGTACCTCATATTATAACGGGCAGTTCTTC. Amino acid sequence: CASSTSYYNGQFF.

In DNA, the CDR3 is TGTGCCAGCAGCCACTTGGGCCAGCCCCAGCATTTT. It specifies CASSHLGQPQHF. The gene calls are TRBV11-2 and TRBJ1-5; D ambiguous. This CDR3 comprises 12 residues. Germline lookup yields CDR1 SGHAT and CDR2 FQNNGV. With 5 bases removed from V and 7 bases from J, the gap between germline ends came to 9 bases.

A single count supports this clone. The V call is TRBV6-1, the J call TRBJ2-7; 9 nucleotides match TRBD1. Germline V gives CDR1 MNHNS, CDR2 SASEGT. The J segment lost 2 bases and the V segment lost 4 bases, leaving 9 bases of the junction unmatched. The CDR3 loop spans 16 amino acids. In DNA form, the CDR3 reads TGTGCCAGCAGTGGACCCGGGACAGGGACAACCTACGAGCAGTACTTC. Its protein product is CASSGPGTGTTYEQYF.

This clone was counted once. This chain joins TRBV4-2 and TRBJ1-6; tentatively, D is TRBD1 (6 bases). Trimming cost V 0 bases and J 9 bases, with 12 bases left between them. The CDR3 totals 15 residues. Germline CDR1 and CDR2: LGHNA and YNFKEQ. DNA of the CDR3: TGTGCCAGCAGCCAAGAAGAACAGGGTGCTTCACCCCTCCACTTT. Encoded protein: CASSQEEQGASPLHF.

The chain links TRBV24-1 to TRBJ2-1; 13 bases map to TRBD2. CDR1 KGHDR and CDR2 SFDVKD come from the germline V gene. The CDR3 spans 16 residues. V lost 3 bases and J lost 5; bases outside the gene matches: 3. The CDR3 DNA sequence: TGTGCCACCAGTGATCCGACTAGCGGGGGGAACAATGAGCAGTTCTTC. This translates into CATSDPTSGGNNEQFF.

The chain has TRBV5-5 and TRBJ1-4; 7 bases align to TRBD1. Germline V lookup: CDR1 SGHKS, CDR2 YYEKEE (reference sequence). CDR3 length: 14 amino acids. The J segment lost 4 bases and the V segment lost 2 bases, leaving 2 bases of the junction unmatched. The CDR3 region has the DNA TGTGCCAGCAGCTTTGGGGACAGTAATGAAAAACTGTTTTTT. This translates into CASSFGDSNEKLFF.

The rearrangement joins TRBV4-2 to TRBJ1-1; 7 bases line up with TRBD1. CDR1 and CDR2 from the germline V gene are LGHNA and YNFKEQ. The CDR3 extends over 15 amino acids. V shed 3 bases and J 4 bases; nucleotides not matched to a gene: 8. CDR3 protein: CASSQSTGPGTEAFF. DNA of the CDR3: TGTGCCAGCAGCCAGTCGACAGGGCCGGGCACTGAAGCTTTCTTT.

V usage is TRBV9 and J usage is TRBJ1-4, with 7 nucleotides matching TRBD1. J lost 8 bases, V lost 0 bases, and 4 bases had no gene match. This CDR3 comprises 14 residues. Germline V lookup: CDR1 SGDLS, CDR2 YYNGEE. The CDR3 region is CASSVEYRGEKLFF. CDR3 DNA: TGTGCCAGCAGCGTAGAATACAGGGGCGAAAAACTGTTTTTT. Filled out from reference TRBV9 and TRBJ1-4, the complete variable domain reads DSGVTQTPKHLITATGQRVTLRCSPRSGDLSVYWYQQSLDQGLQFLIQYYNGEERAKGNILERFSAQQFPDLHSELNLSSLELGDSALYFCASSVEYRGEKLFFGSGTQLSVL.

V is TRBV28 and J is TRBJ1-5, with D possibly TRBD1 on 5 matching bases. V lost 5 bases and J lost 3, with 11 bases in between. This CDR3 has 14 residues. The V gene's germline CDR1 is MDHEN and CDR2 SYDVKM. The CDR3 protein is CASSTGRPNQPQHF. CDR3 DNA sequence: TGTGCCAGCAGTACAGGACGGCCCAATCAGCCCCAGCATTTT.

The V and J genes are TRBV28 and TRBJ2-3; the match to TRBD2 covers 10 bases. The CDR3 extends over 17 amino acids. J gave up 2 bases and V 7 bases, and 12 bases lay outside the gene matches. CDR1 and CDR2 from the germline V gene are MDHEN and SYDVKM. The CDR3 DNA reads TGTGCCAGCACTACCGCGGGACTAGCGAGCAACACAGATACGCAGTATTTT. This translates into CASTTAGLASNTDTQYF.

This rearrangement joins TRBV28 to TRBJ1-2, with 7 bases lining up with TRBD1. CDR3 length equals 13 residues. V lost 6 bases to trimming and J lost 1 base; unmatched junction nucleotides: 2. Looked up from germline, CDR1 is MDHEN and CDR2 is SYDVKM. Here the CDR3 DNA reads TGTGCCAGCAGCCGGGACAGTAACTATGGCTACACCTTC. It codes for CASSRDSNYGYTF.

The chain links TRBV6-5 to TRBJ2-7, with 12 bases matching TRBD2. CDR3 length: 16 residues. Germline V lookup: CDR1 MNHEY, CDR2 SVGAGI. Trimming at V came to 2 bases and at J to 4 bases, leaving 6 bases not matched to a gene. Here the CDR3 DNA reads TGTGCCAGCAGTTACCAACCGACTAGCGGGAGTTACGAGCAGTACTTC. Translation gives CASSYQPTSGSYEQYF.

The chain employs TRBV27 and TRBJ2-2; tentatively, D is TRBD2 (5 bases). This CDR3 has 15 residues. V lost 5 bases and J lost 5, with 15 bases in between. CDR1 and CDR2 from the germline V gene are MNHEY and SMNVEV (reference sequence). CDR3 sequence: CASSTRLSGTGELFF. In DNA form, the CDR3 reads TGTGCCAGCAGTACCCGACTAAGTGGTACCGGGGAGCTGTTTTTT.

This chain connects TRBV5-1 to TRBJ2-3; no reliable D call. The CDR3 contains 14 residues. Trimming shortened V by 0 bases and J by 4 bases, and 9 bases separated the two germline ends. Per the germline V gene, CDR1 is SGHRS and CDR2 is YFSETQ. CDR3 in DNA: TGCGCCAGCAGCTTGGCCAATCCCCCAGATACGCAGTATTTT. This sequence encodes CASSLANPPDTQYF.

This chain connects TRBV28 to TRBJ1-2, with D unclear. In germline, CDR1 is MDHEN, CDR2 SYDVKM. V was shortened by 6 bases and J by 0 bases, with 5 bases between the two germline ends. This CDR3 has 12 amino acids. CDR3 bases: TGTGCCAGCAGGGGAGCTAACTATGGCTACACCTTC. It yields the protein CASRGANYGYTF.

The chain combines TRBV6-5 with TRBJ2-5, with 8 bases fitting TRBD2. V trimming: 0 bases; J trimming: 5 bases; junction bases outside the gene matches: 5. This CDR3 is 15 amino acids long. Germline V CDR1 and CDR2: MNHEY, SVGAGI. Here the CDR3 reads CASSYSGLETETQYF. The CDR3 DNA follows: TGTGCCAGCAGTTACTCGGGACTAGAAACCGAGACCCAGTACTTC.

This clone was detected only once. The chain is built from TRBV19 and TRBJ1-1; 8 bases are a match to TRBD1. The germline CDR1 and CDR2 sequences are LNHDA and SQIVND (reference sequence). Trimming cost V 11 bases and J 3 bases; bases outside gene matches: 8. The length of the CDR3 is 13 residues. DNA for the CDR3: TGTGCCTCTCACCGGGACAGGCACACTGAAGCTTTCTTT. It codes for CASHRDRHTEAFF. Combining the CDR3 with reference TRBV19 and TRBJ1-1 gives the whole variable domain DGGITQSPKYLFRKEGQNVTLSCEQNLNHDAMYWYRQDPGQGLRLIYYSQIVNDFQKGDIAEGYSVSREKKESFPLTVTSAQKNPTAFYLCASHRDRHTEAFFGQGTRLTVV.

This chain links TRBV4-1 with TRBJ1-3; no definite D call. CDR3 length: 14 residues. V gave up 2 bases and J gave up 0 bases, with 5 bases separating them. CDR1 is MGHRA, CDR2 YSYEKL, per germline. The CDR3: CASSQRSSGNTIYF. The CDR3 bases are TGCGCCAGCAGCCAACGGAGCTCTGGAAACACCATATATTTT.

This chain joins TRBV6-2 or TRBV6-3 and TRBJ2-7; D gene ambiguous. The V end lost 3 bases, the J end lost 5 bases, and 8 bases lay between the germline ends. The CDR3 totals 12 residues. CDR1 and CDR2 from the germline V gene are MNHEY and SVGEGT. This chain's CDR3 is CASSYGLNEQYF. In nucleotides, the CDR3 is TGTGCCAGCAGTTATGGCTTAAACGAGCAGTACTTC.